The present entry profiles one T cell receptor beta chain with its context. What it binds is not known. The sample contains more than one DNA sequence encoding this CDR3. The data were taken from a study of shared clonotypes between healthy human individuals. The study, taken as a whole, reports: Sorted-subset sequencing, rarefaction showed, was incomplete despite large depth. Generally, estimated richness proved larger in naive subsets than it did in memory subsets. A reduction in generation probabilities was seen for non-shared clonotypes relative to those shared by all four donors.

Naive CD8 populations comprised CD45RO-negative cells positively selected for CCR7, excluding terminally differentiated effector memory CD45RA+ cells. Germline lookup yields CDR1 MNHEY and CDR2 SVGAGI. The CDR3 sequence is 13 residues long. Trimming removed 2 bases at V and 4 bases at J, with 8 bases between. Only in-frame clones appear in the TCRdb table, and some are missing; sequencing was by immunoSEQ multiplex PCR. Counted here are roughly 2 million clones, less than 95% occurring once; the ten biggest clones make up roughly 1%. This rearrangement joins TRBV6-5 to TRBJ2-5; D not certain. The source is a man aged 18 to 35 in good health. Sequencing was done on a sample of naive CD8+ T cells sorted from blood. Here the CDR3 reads CASSYLGAETQYF. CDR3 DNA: TGTGCCAGCAGTTACCTAGGAGCAGAGACCCAGTACTTC.